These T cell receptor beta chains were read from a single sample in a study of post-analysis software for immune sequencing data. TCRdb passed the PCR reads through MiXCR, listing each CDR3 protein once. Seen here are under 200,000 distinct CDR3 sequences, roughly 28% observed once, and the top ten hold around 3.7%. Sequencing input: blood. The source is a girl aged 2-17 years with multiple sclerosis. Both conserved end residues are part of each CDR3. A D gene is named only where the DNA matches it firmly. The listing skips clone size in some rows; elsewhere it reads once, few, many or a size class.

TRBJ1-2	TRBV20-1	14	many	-	CSARDSRDGYGYTF	TGCAGTGCTAGAGACAGTCGGGACGGGTATGGCTACACCTTC
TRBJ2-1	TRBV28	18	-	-	CASSLGRAEMSSYNEQFF	TGTGCCAGCAGTTTAGGTAGGGCCGAAATGAGCTCCTACAATGAGCAGTTCTTC
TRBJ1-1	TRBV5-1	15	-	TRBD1	CASSFQGEANTEAFF	TGCGCCAGCAGCTTTCAGGGGGAGGCAAACACTGAAGCTTTCTTT
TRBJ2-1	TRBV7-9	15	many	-	CASSLPRVAYNEQFF	TGTGCCAGCAGCTTACCACGCGTTGCCTACAATGAGCAGTTCTTC
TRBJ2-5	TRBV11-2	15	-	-	CAGSLEVRGQETQYF	TGTGCCGGCAGCTTAGAAGTCAGGGGCCAAGAGACCCAGTACTTC
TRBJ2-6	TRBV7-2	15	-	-	CASSSYRVGANVLTF	TGTGCCAGCAGCTCCTACAGGGTTGGGGCCAACGTCCTGACTTTC
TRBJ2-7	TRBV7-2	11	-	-	CASSPGCEQYF	TGTGCCAGCAGCCCCGGCTGCGAGCAGTACTTC
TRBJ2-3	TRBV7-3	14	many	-	CASSYGAGTDTQYF	TGTGCCAGCAGCTATGGAGCGGGCACAGATACGCAGTATTTT
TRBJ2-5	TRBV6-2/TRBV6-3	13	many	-	CASTFSGAETQYF	TGTGCCAGCACTTTCTCAGGGGCAGAGACCCAGTACTTC
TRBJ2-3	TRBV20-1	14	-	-	CSARGQYRPDTQYF	TGCAGTGCCCGGGGACAATACCGGCCAGATACGCAGTATTTT
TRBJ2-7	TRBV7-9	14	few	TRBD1	CASSKTGGSYEQYF	TGTGCCAGCAGCAAGACAGGGGGCTCCTACGAGCAGTACTTC
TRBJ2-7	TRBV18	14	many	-	CASSPRDIGYEQYF	TGTGCCAGCTCACCTCGGGACATCGGCTACGAGCAGTACTTC
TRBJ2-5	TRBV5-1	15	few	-	CASSSLRGGDNEQYF	TGCGCCAGCAGCTCCCTGAGGGGAGGGGACAATGAGCAGTACTTC
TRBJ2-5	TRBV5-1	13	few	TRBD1	CASSRRTGDEQYF	TGCGCCAGCAGCCGAAGGACAGGGGATGAGCAGTACTTC
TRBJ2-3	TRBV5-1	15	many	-	CASSFLVPGTDTQYF	TGCGCCAGCAGCTTCCTTGTTCCAGGCACAGATACGCAGTATTTT
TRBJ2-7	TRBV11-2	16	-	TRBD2	CASGLVASGASYEQYF	TGTGCCAGCGGCTTAGTGGCTAGCGGGGCCTCCTACGAGCAGTACTTC
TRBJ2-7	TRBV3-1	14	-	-	CASSQAGGYNEQYF	TGTGCCAGCAGCCAAGCGGGTGGTTACAATGAGCAGTACTTC
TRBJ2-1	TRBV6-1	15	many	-	CASSEDRSSYNEQFF	TGTGCCAGCAGTGAAGACAGGAGCTCCTACAATGAGCAGTTCTTC
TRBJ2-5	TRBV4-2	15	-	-	CASSQDWSALNERYF	TGTGCCAGCAGCCAAGACTGGTCTGCGCTCAATGAGCGGTACTTC
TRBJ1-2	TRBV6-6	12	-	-	CASSTAGYGYTF	TGTGCCAGCAGTACTGCGGGCTATGGCTACACCTTC
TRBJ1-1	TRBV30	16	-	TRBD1	CAWNLIREQGDTEAFF	TGTGCCTGGAATCTTATAAGGGAACAGGGGGACACTGAAGCTTTCTTT
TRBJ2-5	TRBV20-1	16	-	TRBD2	CSARPTSGGVQETQYF	TGCAGTGCTAGACCGACTAGCGGGGGAGTACAAGAGACCCAGTACTTC
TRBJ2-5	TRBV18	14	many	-	CASSPRQGRETQYF	TGTGCCAGCTCACCACGTCAGGGTCGAGAGACCCAGTACTTC
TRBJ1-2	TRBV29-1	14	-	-	CSVEWQGLGYGYTF	TGCAGCGTTGAATGGCAGGGGTTAGGCTATGGCTACACCTTC
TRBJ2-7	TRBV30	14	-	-	CAWSVRRGYYEQYF	TGTGCCTGGAGTGTACGCCGGGGGTACTACGAGCAGTACTTC
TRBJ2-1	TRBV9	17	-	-	CASSSQGGLDSYNEQFF	TGTGCCAGCAGCTCCCAGGGTGGACTTGACTCCTACAATGAGCAGTTCTTC
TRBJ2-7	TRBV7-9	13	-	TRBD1	CASSRDSRYEQYF	TGTGCCAGCAGCCGGGACAGCCGCTACGAGCAGTACTTC
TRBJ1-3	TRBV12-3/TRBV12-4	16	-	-	CASSPRQLHSGNTIYF	TGTGCCAGCAGTCCCCGACAGCTACACTCTGGAAACACCATATATTTT
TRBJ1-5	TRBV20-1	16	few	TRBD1	CSARRGGQGPYQPQHF	TGCAGTGCTAGAAGAGGGGGACAGGGGCCTTACCAGCCCCAGCATTTT
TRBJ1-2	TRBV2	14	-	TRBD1	CASSVGQGASGYTF	TGTGCCAGCAGTGTAGGACAGGGGGCGAGTGGCTACACCTTC
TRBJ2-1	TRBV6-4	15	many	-	CASSDRGAPYNEQFF	TGTGCCAGCAGTGACAGGGGGGCCCCCTACAATGAGCAGTTCTTC
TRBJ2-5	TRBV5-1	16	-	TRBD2	CASSLGPSGTQETQYF	TGCGCCAGCAGCTTGGGTCCTAGCGGGACTCAAGAGACCCAGTACTTC
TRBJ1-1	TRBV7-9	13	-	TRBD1	CASRLQGVMKAFF	TGTGCCAGCAGACTACAGGGGGTTATGAAAGCTTTCTTT
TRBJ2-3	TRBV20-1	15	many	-	CSANILAGVTDTQYF	TGCAGTGCTAATATACTGGCGGGTGTGACAGATACGCAGTATTTT
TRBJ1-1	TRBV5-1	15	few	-	CASSPIVGENTEAFF	TGCGCCAGCAGCCCAATCGTCGGGGAGAACACTGAAGCTTTCTTT
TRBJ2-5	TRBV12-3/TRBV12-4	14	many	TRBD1	CASCWDRGQETQYF	TGTGCCAGCTGTTGGGACAGGGGCCAAGAGACCCAGTACTTC
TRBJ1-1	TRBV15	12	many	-	CATSIQGGGAFF	TGTGCCACCAGCATACAGGGAGGAGGCGCTTTCTTT
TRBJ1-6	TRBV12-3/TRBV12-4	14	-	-	CASSRQTGNPPLHF	TGTGCCAGCAGTAGACAGACAGGCAATCCACCCCTCCACTTT
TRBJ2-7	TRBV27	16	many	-	CASSLLAYTPSYEQYF	TGTGCCAGCAGTTTATTGGCCTACACACCGTCCTACGAGCAGTACTTC
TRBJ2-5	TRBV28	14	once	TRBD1	CASRLNRGWVTQYF	TGTGCCAGCAGGTTAAACAGGGGGTGGGTGACCCAGTACTTC
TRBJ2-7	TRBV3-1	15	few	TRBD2	CASSLRLAGGREQYF	TGTGCCAGCAGCCTACGACTAGCGGGGGGTCGCGAGCAGTACTTC
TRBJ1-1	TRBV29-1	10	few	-	CSVVVTEAFF	TGCAGCGTGGTGGTAACTGAAGCTTTCTTT
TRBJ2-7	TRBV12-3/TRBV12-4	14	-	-	CASSFPGPSYEQYF	TGTGCCAGCAGTTTTCCGGGGCCCTCCTACGAGCAGTACTTC
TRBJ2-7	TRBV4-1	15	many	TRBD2	CASSPSRGGHNEQYF	TGCGCCAGCAGCCCCAGCCGGGGGGGCCATAACGAGCAGTACTTC
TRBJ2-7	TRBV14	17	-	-	CASSQDGWGEGSYEQYF	TGTGCCAGCAGCCAAGACGGTTGGGGGGAAGGGTCCTACGAGCAGTACTTC
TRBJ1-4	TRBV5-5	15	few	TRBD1	CASSLGPTGSEKLFF	TGTGCCAGCAGCTTGGGACCGACAGGGAGCGAAAAACTGTTTTTT
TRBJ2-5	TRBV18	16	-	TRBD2	CASSPGSSGRGETQYF	TGTGCCAGCTCACCAGGGTCCAGCGGGAGGGGAGAGACCCAGTACTTC
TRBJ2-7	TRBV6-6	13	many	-	CASRRLGEYEQYF	TGTGCCAGCAGACGGTTAGGGGAATACGAGCAGTACTTC
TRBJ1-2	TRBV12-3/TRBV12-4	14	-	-	CASRWAGSNYGYTF	TGTGCCAGCAGATGGGCAGGGTCCAACTATGGCTACACCTTC
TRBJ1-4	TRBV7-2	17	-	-	CASTLRGGAETNEKLFF	TGTGCCAGCACCCTTCGGGGGGGCGCGGAAACTAATGAAAAACTGTTTTTT
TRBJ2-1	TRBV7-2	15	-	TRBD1	CASSQSGQGINEQFF	TGTGCCAGCAGCCAATCGGGACAGGGTATCAATGAGCAGTTCTTC
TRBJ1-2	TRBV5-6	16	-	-	CASSGGRDINNYGYTF	TGTGCCAGCAGCGGGGGGCGGGACATAAATAACTATGGCTACACCTTC
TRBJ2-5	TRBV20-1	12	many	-	CSARAQTETQYF	TGCAGTGCTAGAGCGCAGACCGAGACCCAGTACTTC
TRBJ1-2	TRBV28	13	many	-	CASSFAQAYGYTF	TGTGCCAGCAGTTTTGCCCAGGCATATGGCTACACCTTC
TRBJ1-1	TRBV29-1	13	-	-	CSVRPQVNTEAFF	TGCAGCGTTCGCCCCCAGGTCAACACTGAAGCTTTCTTT
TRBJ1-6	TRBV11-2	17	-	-	CASSLGEASSYNSPLHF	TGTGCCAGCAGCTTAGGGGAGGCGAGCTCCTATAATTCACCCCTCCACTTT
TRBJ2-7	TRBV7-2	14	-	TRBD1	CASTSGTGSYEQYF	TGTGCCAGCACCTCCGGGACAGGTTCCTACGAGCAGTACTTC
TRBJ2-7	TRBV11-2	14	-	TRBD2	CASSLELAGETRYF	TGTGCCAGCAGCTTAGAACTAGCGGGAGAGACCCGGTACTTC